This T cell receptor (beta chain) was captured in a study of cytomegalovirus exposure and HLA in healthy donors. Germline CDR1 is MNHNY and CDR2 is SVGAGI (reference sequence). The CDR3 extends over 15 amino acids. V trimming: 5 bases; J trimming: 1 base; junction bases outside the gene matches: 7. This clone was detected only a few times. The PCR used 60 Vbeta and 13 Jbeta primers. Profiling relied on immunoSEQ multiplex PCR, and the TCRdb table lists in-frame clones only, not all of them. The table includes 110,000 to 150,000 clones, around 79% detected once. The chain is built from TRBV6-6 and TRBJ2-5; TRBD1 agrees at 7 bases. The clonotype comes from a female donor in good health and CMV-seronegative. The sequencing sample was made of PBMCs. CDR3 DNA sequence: TGTGCCAGCAGTAGCCTGGACAGGAGCCAAGAGACCCAGTACTTC. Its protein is CASSSLDRSQETQYF.